This entry concerns a single T cell receptor (beta chain). V gave up 5 bases and J gave up 4 bases, with 14 bases separating them. The CDR3 has 14 amino acids. Each CDR3 protein is one row after TCRdb ran MiXCR on the RT-PCR reads. The data hold about half a million distinct CDR3 sequences, with approximately 7.6% observed a single time. The sample belongs to a study of response to subunit inactivated influenza vaccine. The specimen was PBMCs from blood, collected less than 30 months after vaccination. The chain couples TRBV12-3 or TRBV12-4 to TRBJ1-1, with a weak D call TRBD1 (6 bases). This receptor was taken from a man aged 50-75 years who received an inactivated influenza vaccine. CDR3 loop: CASSTWGRSTEAFF. CDR3 DNA: TGTGCCAGCAGTACATGGGGGCGCAGCACTGAAGCTTTCTTT.